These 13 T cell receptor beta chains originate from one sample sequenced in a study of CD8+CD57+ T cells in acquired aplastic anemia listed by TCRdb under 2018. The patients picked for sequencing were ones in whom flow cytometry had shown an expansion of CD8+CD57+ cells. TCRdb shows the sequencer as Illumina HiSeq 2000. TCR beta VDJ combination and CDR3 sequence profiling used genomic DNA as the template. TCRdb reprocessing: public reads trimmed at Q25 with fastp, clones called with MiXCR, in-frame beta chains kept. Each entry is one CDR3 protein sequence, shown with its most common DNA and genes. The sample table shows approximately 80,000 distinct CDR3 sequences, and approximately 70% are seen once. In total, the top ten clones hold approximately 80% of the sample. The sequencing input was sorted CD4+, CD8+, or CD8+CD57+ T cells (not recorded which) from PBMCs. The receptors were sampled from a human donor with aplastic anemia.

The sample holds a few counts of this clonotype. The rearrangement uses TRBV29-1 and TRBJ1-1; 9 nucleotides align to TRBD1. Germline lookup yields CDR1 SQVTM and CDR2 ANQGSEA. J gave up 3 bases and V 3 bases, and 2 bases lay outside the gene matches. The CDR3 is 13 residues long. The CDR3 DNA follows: TGCAGCGTTGAGAGGACAGGGGACACTGAAGCTTTCTTT. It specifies CSVERTGDTEAFF.

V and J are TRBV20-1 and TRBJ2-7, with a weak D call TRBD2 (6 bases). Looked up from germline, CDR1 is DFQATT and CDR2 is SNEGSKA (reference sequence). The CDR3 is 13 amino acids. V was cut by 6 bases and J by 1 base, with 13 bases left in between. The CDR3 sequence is CSARTGLSYEQYF. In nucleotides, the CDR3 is TGCAGTGCCAGGACGGGACTTTCCTACGAGCAGTACTTC.

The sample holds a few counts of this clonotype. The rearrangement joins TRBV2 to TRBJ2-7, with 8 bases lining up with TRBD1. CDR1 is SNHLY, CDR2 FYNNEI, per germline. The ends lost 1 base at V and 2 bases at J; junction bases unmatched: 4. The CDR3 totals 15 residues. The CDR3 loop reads CASSEGDRRAYEQYF. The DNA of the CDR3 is TGTGCCAGCAGTGAAGGGGACAGGAGGGCCTACGAGCAGTACTTC.

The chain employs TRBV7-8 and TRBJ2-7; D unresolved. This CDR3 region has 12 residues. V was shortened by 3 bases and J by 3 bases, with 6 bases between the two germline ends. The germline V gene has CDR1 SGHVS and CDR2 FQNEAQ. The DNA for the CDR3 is TGTGCCAGCAGCTTTGGGTACTACGAGCAGTACTTC. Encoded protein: CASSFGYYEQYF.

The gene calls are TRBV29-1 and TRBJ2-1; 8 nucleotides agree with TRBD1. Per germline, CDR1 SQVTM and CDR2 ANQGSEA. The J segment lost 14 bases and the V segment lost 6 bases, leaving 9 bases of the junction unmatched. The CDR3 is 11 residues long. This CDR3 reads CSVAPGQGEFF. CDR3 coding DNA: TGCAGCGTCGCCCCCGGACAGGGAGAGTTCTTC.

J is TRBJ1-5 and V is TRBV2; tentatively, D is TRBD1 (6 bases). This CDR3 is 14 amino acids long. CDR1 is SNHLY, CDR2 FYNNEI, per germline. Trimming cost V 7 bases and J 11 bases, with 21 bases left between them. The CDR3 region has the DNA TGTGCCAGCACCATCCAACAGGGATCCGCGGCCCAGCATTTT. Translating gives CASTIQQGSAAQHF.

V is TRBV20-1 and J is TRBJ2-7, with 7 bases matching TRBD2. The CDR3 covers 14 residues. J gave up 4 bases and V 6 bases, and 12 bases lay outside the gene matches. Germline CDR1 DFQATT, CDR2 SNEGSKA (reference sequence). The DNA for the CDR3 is TGCAGTGCCGCCCCGAGGACTAGACCTTACGAGCAGTACTTC. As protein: CSAAPRTRPYEQYF.

This chain's CDR3 is CASSDLDRVTDTQYF. Written as DNA, the CDR3 is TGTGCCAGCAGTGACCTCGACAGGGTCACAGATACGCAGTATTTT. The genes are TRBV25-1 and TRBJ2-3; 7 bases are shared with TRBD1. This CDR3 has 15 residues. Germline-derived CDR1 and CDR2 are MGHDK and SYGVNS. V lost 3 bases, J lost 2 bases, and 5 bases stayed unmatched.

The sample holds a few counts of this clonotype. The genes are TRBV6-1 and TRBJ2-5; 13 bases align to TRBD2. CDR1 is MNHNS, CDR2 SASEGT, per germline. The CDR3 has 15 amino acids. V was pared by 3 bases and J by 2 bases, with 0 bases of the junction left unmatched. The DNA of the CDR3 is TGTGCCAGCAGTGAGGGACTAGCGGGGCAAGAGACCCAGTACTTC. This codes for CASSEGLAGQETQYF.

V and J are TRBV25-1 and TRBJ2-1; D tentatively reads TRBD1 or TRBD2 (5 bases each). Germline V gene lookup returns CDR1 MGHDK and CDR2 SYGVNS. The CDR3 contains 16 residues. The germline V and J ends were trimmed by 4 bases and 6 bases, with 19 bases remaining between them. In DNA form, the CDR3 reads TGTGCCAGCAGTGTACGGGGCACGTGGAATTCCAATGAGCAGTTCTTC. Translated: CASSVRGTWNSNEQFF.

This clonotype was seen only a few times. In nucleotides, the CDR3 is TGTGCCAGCAGGCTCTCCGGGACAGGGGATTACGAGCAGTACTTC. It encodes CASRLSGTGDYEQYF. The rearrangement uses TRBV5-4 and TRBJ2-7, with 10 bases aligning to TRBD1. V was pared by 5 bases and J by 4 bases, with 9 bases of the junction left unmatched. In germline, CDR1 is SGHNT, CDR2 YYREEE (reference sequence). The CDR3 covers 15 residues. Based on the CDR3 plus reference TRBV5-4 and TRBJ2-7, the full variable domain is ETGVTQSPTHLIKTRGQQVTLRCSSQSGHNTVSWYQQALGQGPQFIFQYYREEENGRGNFPPRFSGLQFPNYSSELNVNALELDDSALYLCASRLSGTGDYEQYFGPGTRLTVT.

CDR3 DNA: TGTGCCAGCAGTTTACTTCGTGACACTGAAGCTTTCTTT. Translated: CASSLLRDTEAFF. The chain recombines TRBV12-3 or TRBV12-4 with TRBJ1-1; D gene ambiguous. The CDR3 extends over 13 amino acids. Between the trimmed V and J ends, which lost 2 bases and 3 bases, there was a span of 7 bases.

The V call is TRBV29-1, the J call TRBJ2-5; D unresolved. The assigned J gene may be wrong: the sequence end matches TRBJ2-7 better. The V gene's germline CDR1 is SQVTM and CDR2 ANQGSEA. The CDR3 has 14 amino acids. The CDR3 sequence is CSLEGQASSYEQYF. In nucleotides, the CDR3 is TGCAGCTTGGAAGGCCAGGCAAGCTCCTACGAGCAGTACTTC.